This T cell receptor beta chain was sequenced in a study of diagnostic markers for celiac disease (TCRdb year 2020). As regards this clonotype: It lacks a known antigen.

In the germline V gene, CDR1 corresponds to KGHSH and CDR2 to LQKENI. The CDR3 contains 16 residues, cysteine and phenylalanine counted. A DNA sequence was not provided. The sequencer listed for this sample is Illumina MiSeq. The reads, reprocessed by TCRdb, yield one row per CDR3 protein sequence and no DNA. This sample's listing comprises 7,000 to 8,000 distinct CDR3 sequences. The ten largest clones capture over 6% of the sample. The TCR originated in a human donor. This table probably holds off-target reads from a library built for another chain. Material for sequencing was either unsorted cells or a sorted T cell fraction (not recorded which). The V gene is TRBV18 and the J gene is TRBJ1-2. The CDR3 region has the sequence CASSLALGLINYGYTF.